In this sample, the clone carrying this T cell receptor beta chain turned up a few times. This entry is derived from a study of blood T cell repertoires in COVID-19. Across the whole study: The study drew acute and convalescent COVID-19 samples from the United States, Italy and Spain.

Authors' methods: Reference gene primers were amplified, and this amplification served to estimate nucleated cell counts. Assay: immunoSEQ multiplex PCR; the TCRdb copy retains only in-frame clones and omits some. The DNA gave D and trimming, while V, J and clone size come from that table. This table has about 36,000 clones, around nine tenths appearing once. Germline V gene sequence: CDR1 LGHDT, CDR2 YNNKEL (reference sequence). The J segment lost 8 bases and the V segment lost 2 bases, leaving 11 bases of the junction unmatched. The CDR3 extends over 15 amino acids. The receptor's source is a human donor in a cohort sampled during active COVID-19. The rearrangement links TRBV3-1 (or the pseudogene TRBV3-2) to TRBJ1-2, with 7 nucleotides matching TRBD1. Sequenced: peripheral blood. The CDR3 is CASSQRGTVYGGYTF. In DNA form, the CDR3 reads TGTGCCAGCAGCCAACGGGGGACAGTCTATGGAGGCTACACCTTC.